The 27 T cell receptor beta chains below were found in one sample sequenced in a study of shared clonotypes between healthy human individuals. Repertoires were generated with immunoSEQ multiplex PCR, while TCRdb's copy carries only in-frame clones and drops some. The sample has fewer than 1.4 million clones; about 80% are singletons. Specimen: memory CD4+ T cells from PBMCs. Subset specified: CD45RA-negative fraction. These receptors were obtained from a man aged 18 to 29 in good health. Some clones in this sample may be carry-over from other donors' samples.

J is TRBJ2-7 and V is TRBV6-5; D gene unclear. This CDR3 has 14 residues. V shed 6 bases and J shed 0 bases, with 12 bases lying between them. The germline V gene has CDR1 MNHEY and CDR2 SVGAGI. The CDR3 here is CASSRSQDSYEQYF. Here the CDR3 DNA reads TGTGCCAGCAGCCGCTCCCAAGACTCCTACGAGCAGTACTTC.

The rearrangement links TRBV11-2 to TRBJ1-1, with 8 bases lining up with TRBD1. Germline assignment: CDR1 SGHAT and CDR2 FQNNGV. Trimming at V came to 1 base and at J to 5 bases, leaving 12 bases not matched to a gene. CDR3 length: 17 residues. The CDR3 region is CASSLAGRGLGRTEAFF. The DNA of the CDR3 is TGTGCCAGCAGCTTAGCGGGCAGGGGGCTTGGGAGGACTGAAGCTTTCTTT.

This chain connects TRBV10-3 to TRBJ2-7, with D perhaps being TRBD1 or TRBD2 (6 bases each). CDR1 and CDR2 from the germline V gene are ENHRY and SYGVKD. The CDR3 runs 11 residues. V was trimmed by 11 bases and J by 7 bases, leaving 15 bases between them. CDR3 DNA sequence: TGTGCCGCGAGTGGGGGGCTGGAGCAGTACTTC. Its protein product is CAASGGLEQYF.

The sample holds a few counts of this clone. A much larger clone sits a single nucleotide away, making a read error possible. Other DNA sequences in this sample translate to the same CDR3. This sequence joins TRBV28 and TRBJ2-2, with D unclear. This CDR3 comprises 12 residues. Germline values: CDR1 MDHEN, CDR2 SYDVKM. V lost 6 bases and J 1 base, leaving 3 bases between the germline ends. The CDR3: CASSVNTGELFF. CDR3 sequence (DNA): TGTGCCAGCAGCGTGAACACCGGGGAGCTGTTTTTT. The entire variable domain, with the rest obtained from reference TRBV28 and TRBJ2-2, is as follows: DVKVTQSSRYLVKRTGEKVFLECVQDMDHENMFWYRQDPGLGLRLIYFSYDVKMKEKGDIPEGYSVSREKKERFSLILESASTNQTSMYLCASSVNTGELFFGEGSRLTVL.

Remarks on this clone: This CDR3 is also generated by other DNA sequences in the sample. The rearrangement uses TRBV9 and TRBJ1-3, with D hard to call. The V end lost 2 bases, the J end lost 0 bases, and 9 bases lay between the germline ends. Germline assignment: CDR1 SGDLS and CDR2 YYNGEE. The CDR3 sequence is 15 residues long. The CDR3 DNA sequence: TGTGCCAGCAGCGTTGACGGGAGCTCTGGAAACACCATATATTTT. It yields the protein CASSVDGSSGNTIYF.

This clone occurred a few times. This chain joins TRBV29-1 and TRBJ2-7, with 7 positions matching TRBD1. CDR1 is SQVTM, CDR2 ANQGSEA, per germline. The CDR3 has 14 amino acids. Losses at the gene ends were 0 bases for V and 2 bases for J; bases not matched to a gene: 4. CDR3 amino acids: CSVEDWGTAYEQYF. The CDR3, as DNA: TGCAGCGTTGAAGATTGGGGGACAGCCTACGAGCAGTACTTC.

The chain is built from TRBV5-6 and TRBJ1-2, with TRBD1 as a possible D gene (5 bases). The CDR3 loop spans 15 amino acids. In germline, CDR1 is SGHDT, CDR2 YYEEEE. Trimming left V 4 bases short and J 7 bases short, with 20 bases between. The chain's CDR3 is CASSDGQVRKGGYTF. The CDR3 bases are TGTGCCAGCAGCGATGGACAAGTACGAAAAGGTGGCTACACCTTC.

As concerns this clone: Other nucleotide sequences in the sample specify the same CDR3. The chain couples TRBV28 to TRBJ2-7; D is unclear. The CDR3 extends over 12 amino acids. The germline V and J ends were trimmed by 4 bases and 4 bases, with 8 bases remaining between them. Germline CDR1 MDHEN, CDR2 SYDVKM. CDR3 sequence reads: CASSSSVYEQYF. For the CDR3, the DNA is TGTGCCAGCAGTTCGAGCGTTTACGAGCAGTACTTC.

The chain joins TRBV28 to TRBJ1-1, with D hard to call. The CDR3 covers 14 residues. V gave up 3 bases and J gave up 0 bases, with 8 bases separating them. Germline lookup yields CDR1 MDHEN and CDR2 SYDVKM. The CDR3: CASSFWSMNTEAFF. CDR3 in DNA: TGTGCCAGCAGTTTCTGGAGCATGAACACTGAAGCTTTCTTT.

The J gene is TRBJ1-1, the V gene TRBV28; 9 bases match TRBD1. V dropped 5 bases and J dropped 5; count of bases not matched to a gene: 12. CDR1 and CDR2 (germline): MDHEN, SYDVKM. There are 16 residues in the CDR3. CDR3 sequence reads: CASSLPDRGVKTEAFF. In nucleotides, the CDR3 is TGTGCCAGCAGTCTGCCGGACAGGGGAGTAAAAACTGAAGCTTTCTTT.

V usage is TRBV7-9 and J usage is TRBJ1-1, with TRBD1 identical over 9 bases. Germline CDR1 and CDR2: SEHNR and FQNEAQ (reference sequence). The CDR3 extends over 15 amino acids. Unmatched junction bases numbered 11, after V lost 4 bases and J lost 8 bases. This chain's CDR3 is CASSSWGRQGDEAFF. The CDR3 nucleotides read TGTGCCAGCAGCTCTTGGGGGAGACAGGGGGACGAAGCTTTCTTT.

The CDR3 is CASSLVQSTDTQYF. CDR3 nucleotides: TGTGCCAGCAGCTTGGTACAGAGCACAGATACGCAGTATTTT. The J gene is TRBJ2-3, the V gene TRBV5-5; D gene ambiguous. CDR1 is SGHKS and CDR2 is YYEKEE in the germline V gene (reference sequence). Trimming left V 0 bases short and J 0 bases short, with 5 bases between. CDR3 length: 14 residues.

The rearrangement links TRBV28 to TRBJ2-5; TRBD1 matches at 9 bases. CDR1 is MDHEN and CDR2 is SYDVKM in the germline V gene. J gave up 5 bases and V 3 bases, and 7 bases lay outside the gene matches. This CDR3 is built from 15 residues. The CDR3 coding sequence is TGTGCCAGCAGTTTGCCACAGGGGGCTGGTGAGACCCAGTACTTC. Translated: CASSLPQGAGETQYF.

The V call is TRBV29-1, the J call TRBJ1-3; 8 nucleotides line up with TRBD1. This CDR3 spans 15 amino acids. In germline, CDR1 is SQVTM, CDR2 ANQGSEA. J gave up 0 bases and V 5 bases, and 6 bases lay outside the gene matches. The CDR3 DNA sequence: TGCAGCGTTCCAGGGGGCAGGGGCTCTGGAAACACCATATATTTT. This codes for CSVPGGRGSGNTIYF.

The chain carries TRBV4-3 and TRBJ2-3, with D perhaps TRBD1 or TRBD2 (6 bases each). Germline lookup yields CDR1 LGHNA and CDR2 YSLEER. The CDR3 length is 15 residues. V was trimmed by 2 bases and J by 5 bases, leaving 14 bases between them. CDR3 sequence reads: CASSQLSGGGDTQYF. CDR3 nucleotides: TGCGCCAGCAGCCAACTTAGCGGAGGGGGAGATACGCAGTATTTT.

V usage is TRBV6-5 and J usage is TRBJ2-7; D gene unclear. CDR1 is MNHEY and CDR2 is SVGAGI in the germline V gene. Trimming took off 2 bases at V and 6 bases at J, with 8 bases between the two ends. The CDR3 length is 12 residues. As DNA, the CDR3 is TGTGCCAGCAGTTACCAGACCTGCGAGCAGTACTTC. Translating it yields CASSYQTCEQYF.

The chain is built from TRBV4-3 and TRBJ1-4; D possibly corresponds to TRBD1 (5 bases). The V end was cut by 0 bases, the J end by 6 bases, with 8 bases between. The CDR3 sequence is 14 residues long. The germline V gene has CDR1 LGHNA and CDR2 YSLEER. CDR3 sequence: CASSQEGVDEKLFF. The CDR3 nucleotides are TGCGCCAGCAGCCAAGAGGGGGTAGATGAAAAACTGTTTTTT.

The chain links TRBV11-3 to TRBJ2-5, with a weak D call TRBD1 (5 bases). Germline assignment: CDR1 SGHNT and CDR2 YENEEA. The CDR3 consists of 15 residues. V was cut by 1 base and J by 0 bases, with 9 bases left in between. CDR3 amino acids: CASSLGGPYQETQYF. For the CDR3, the DNA is TGTGCCAGCAGCTTAGGGGGCCCGTACCAAGAGACCCAGTACTTC. Together with reference TRBV11-3 and TRBJ2-5, the CDR3 gives the full variable domain: EAGVVQSPRYKIIEKKQPVAFWCNPISGHNTLYWYLQNLGQGPELLIRYENEEAVDDSQLPKDRFSAERLKGVDSTLKIQPAELGDSAVYLCASSLGGPYQETQYFGPGTRLLVL.

The chain employs TRBV7-8 and TRBJ2-1; 14 bases agree with TRBD2. V lost 5 bases, J lost 7 bases, and 4 bases stayed unmatched. Germline CDR1 SGHVS, CDR2 FQNEAQ. The CDR3 runs to 15 residues. The CDR3 sequence is CASSQGTSGSNEQFF. The CDR3, as DNA: TGTGCCAGCAGCCAAGGGACTAGCGGGAGTAATGAGCAGTTCTTC.

The chain combines TRBV10-3 with TRBJ2-3, with D possibly being TRBD2 (6 bases). This CDR3 contains 13 residues. Deletions cut 5 bases from V and 6 bases from J, with 12 bases between. Germline values: CDR1 ENHRY, CDR2 SYGVKD. CDR3 protein: CAISRVGGDTQYF. Here the CDR3 DNA reads TGTGCCATCAGTCGAGTAGGAGGGGATACGCAGTATTTT.

This clone was seen more than once but under ten times. The chain is built from TRBV7-2 and TRBJ2-2; TRBD2 agrees at 7 bases. The CDR3 covers 18 residues. V shed 2 bases, J shed 0 bases, and the junction held 9 bases outside the gene matches. CDR1 and CDR2 (germline): SGHTA, FQGNSA. CDR3 nucleotides: TGTGCCAGCAGCTTAACGGGCTCGGCGGGAGCGAACACCGGGGAGCTGTTTTTT. Protein sequence: CASSLTGSAGANTGELFF.

The chain recombines TRBV5-4 with TRBJ2-4, with D maybe TRBD2 (6 bases). V was shortened by 4 bases and J by 1 base, with 15 bases between the two germline ends. Germline V gives CDR1 SGHNT, CDR2 YYREEE (reference sequence). This CDR3 has 16 residues. In nucleotides, the CDR3 is TGTGCCAGCAGCCGGGATGGGGAGGAGGCCAAAAACATTCAGTACTTC. This encodes CASSRDGEEAKNIQYF.

V gene TRBV5-6 combines with J gene TRBJ1-2; D unresolved. The ends were cut back, 5 bases at V and 5 bases at J, with 10 bases in the middle. The CDR3 runs 12 residues. The V gene's germline CDR1 is SGHDT and CDR2 YYEEEE. CDR3 protein: CASRAGVYGYTF. CDR3 in DNA: TGTGCCAGCAGGGCTGGGGTGTATGGCTACACCTTC.

The chain uses TRBV28 and TRBJ1-2, with D maybe TRBD1 (5 bases). V lost 6 bases and J lost 3, with 14 bases in between. Germline V CDR1 and CDR2: MDHEN, SYDVKM. The CDR3 runs to 14 residues. The CDR3 spells CASSVARAHYGYTF. CDR3 coding DNA: TGTGCCAGCAGCGTAGCCAGGGCCCACTATGGCTACACCTTC.

This clone has only a few counts. CDR3: CASSPTGTSFPYEQYF. As DNA, the CDR3 is TGTGCCAGCAGCCCAACCGGGACTAGCTTTCCCTACGAGCAGTACTTC. V is TRBV4-2 and J is TRBJ2-7; 9 positions match TRBD2. The V segment lost 4 bases and the J segment 2 bases; nucleotides outside the gene matches: 9. CDR1 and CDR2 (germline): LGHNA, YNFKEQ. CDR3 size: 16 residues.

The J gene is TRBJ2-7, the V gene TRBV15; 9 bases match TRBD1. Germline CDR1 LNHNV, CDR2 YYDKDF (reference sequence). This CDR3 region has 16 residues. J gave up 3 bases and V 5 bases, and 11 bases lay outside the gene matches. In DNA, the CDR3 is TGTGCCACCAGCTCTCTGAAAGGGACAGGGAGCTACGAGCAGTACTTC. Encoded protein: CATSSLKGTGSYEQYF.

Notes on this clone: A much bigger clone sits one base away, suggesting this may be a read error. This chain joins TRBV5-6 and TRBJ2-7; 8 positions agree with TRBD1. CDR3 length: 13 amino acids. Germline lookup yields CDR1 SGHDT and CDR2 YYEEEE. The DNA for the CDR3 is TGTGCCGGCAGCTCGACAGGGGCTTACGAGCAGTACTTC. Amino acids: CAGSSTGAYEQYF.